The 5 T cell receptor beta chains in this list originate from one sample, sequenced in a study of read filtering for tumor transcriptome and immune sequencing. The library was built from roughly 400 ng RNA with molecular barcoded adaptors for alpha/delta and beta/gamma chains. A single record per CDR3 protein comes from TCRdb applying MiXCR to the reads. The data contain 30,000 to 50,000 distinct CDR3 sequences, around 11% of them singletons. The sequencing sample was made of a population of CD138-negative cells sorted from bone marrow. The receptor source for this set is a donor at least 40 years old with multiple myeloma.

This clonotype was counted ten times or more. V gene TRBV4-1 combines with J gene TRBJ1-1, with D unresolved. This CDR3 comprises 16 residues. V lost 0 bases to trimming and J lost 0 bases, with 11 bases between them. Germline-derived CDR1 and CDR2 are MGHRA and YSYEKL. Here the CDR3 reads CASSQDRELMNTEAFF. The CDR3 bases are TGCGCCAGCAGCCAAGATCGCGAATTAATGAACACTGAAGCTTTCTTT.

This clonotype was recorded at least ten times. The chain joins TRBV20-1 to TRBJ1-4; 7 bases fit TRBD1. The length of the CDR3 is 14 residues. CDR1 is DFQATT and CDR2 is SNEGSKA in the germline V gene (reference sequence). The V gene end was trimmed by 4 bases and the J gene end by 5 bases; junction bases not matched to a gene: 7. CDR3 protein: CSAIAQGRNEKLFF. The DNA of the CDR3 is TGCAGTGCTATTGCACAGGGGAGGAATGAAAAACTGTTTTTT.

This clonotype was counted a single time. This clone may be a read error of a much larger clone one base away. The chain has TRBV2 and TRBJ2-2; TRBD2 matches at 9 bases. CDR3 length: 15 residues. The V gene's germline CDR1 is SNHLY and CDR2 FYNNEI. The CDR3 bases are TGTGCCAGCAGAATAGCGGGGGCCGGGATCGGGGAGCTGCTTTTT. It codes for CASRIAGAGIGELLF.

This clonotype was counted at least ten times. The CDR3 protein is CASSLGGGNQPQHF. CDR3 sequence (DNA): TGTGCCAGCAGCTTAGGGGGGGGCAATCAGCCCCAGCATTTT. The chain links TRBV13 to TRBJ1-5; a weak D match, TRBD1 (5 bases). In germline, CDR1 is PRHDT, CDR2 FYEKMQ (reference sequence). CDR3 length equals 14 residues. Trimming removed 0 bases at V and 2 bases at J, with 5 bases between.

This clonotype was observed a single time. The rearrangement uses TRBV15 and TRBJ1-5; D possibly corresponds to TRBD1 (5 bases). With 0 bases removed from V and 1 base from J, the gap between germline ends came to 7 bases. CDR3 size: 15 residues. The germline V gene encodes CDR1 LNHNV and CDR2 YYDKDF (reference sequence). CDR3 in amino acids: CATSRERQSNQPQHF. As DNA, the CDR3 is TGTGCCACCAGCAGAGAGAGACAGAGCAATCAGCCCCAGCATTTT.